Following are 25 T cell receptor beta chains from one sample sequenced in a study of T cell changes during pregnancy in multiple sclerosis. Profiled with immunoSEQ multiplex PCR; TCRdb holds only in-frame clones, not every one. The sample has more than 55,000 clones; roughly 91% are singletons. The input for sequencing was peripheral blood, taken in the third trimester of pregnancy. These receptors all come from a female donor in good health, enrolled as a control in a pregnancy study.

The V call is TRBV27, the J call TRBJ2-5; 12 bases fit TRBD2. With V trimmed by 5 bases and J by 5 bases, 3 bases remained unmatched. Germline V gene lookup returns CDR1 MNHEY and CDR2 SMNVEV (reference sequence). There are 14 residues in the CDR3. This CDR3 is CASSRLAGAETQYF. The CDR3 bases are TGTGCCAGCAGTAGACTAGCGGGAGCTGAGACCCAGTACTTC.

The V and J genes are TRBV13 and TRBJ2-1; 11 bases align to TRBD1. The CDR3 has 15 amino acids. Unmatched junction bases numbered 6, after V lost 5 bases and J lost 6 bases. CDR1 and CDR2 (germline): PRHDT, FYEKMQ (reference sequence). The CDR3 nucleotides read TGTGCCAGCAGCCTCGGACAGGGGGCGCTCAATGAGCAGTTCTTC. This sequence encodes CASSLGQGALNEQFF.

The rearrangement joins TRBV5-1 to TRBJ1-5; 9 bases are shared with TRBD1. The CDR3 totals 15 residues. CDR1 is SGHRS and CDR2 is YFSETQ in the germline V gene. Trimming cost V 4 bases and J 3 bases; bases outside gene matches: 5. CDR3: CASSPGTGHNQPQHF. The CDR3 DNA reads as TGCGCCAGCAGCCCCGGGACAGGGCACAATCAGCCCCAGCATTTT.

The CDR3 loop reads CASSTAGLANEQYF. The CDR3 DNA follows: TGTGCCAGCAGCACCGCGGGACTAGCGAACGAGCAGTACTTC. The genes are TRBV4-2 and TRBJ2-7; 10 positions match TRBD2. Germline loops: CDR1 LGHNA, CDR2 YNFKEQ. This CDR3 contains 14 residues. J gave up 5 bases and V 5 bases, and 6 bases lay outside the gene matches.

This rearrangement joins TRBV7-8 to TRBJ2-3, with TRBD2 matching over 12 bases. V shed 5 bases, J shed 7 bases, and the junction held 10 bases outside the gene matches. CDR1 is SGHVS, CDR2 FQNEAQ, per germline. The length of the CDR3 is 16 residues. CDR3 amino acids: CASSLELAGGSNTQYF. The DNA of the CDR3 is TGTGCCAGCAGCCTCGAACTAGCGGGGGGCTCAAATACGCAGTATTTT.

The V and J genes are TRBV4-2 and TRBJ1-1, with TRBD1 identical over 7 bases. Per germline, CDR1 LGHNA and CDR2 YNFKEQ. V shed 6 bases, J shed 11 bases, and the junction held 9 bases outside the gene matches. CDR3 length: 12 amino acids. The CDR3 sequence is CASRAGTAKAFF. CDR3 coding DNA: TGTGCCAGCAGAGCCGGGACAGCAAAGGCTTTCTTT.

CDR3 region: CASSVGALGLQKETQYF. DNA of the CDR3: TGTGCCAGCAGCGTAGGGGCTCTGGGACTACAAAAAGAGACCCAGTACTTC. The chain carries TRBV9 and TRBJ2-5; 7 bases are a match to TRBD2. CDR3 length: 17 amino acids. Germline V gene sequence: CDR1 SGDLS, CDR2 YYNGEE. V shed 0 bases and J 3 bases; nucleotides not matched to a gene: 11.

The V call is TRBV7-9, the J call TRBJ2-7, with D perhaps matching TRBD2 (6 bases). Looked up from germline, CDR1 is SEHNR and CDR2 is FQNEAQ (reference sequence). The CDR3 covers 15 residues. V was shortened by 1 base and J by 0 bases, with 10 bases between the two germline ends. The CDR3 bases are TGTGCCAGCAGCTTAGTGGGGGGACTCTCCTACGAGCAGTACTTC. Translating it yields CASSLVGGLSYEQYF.

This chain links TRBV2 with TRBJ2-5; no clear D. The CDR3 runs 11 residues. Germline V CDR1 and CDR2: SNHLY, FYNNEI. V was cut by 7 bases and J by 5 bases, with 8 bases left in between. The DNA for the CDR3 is TGTGCCAGCACTATTCGGGAGACCCAGTACTTC. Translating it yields CASTIRETQYF.

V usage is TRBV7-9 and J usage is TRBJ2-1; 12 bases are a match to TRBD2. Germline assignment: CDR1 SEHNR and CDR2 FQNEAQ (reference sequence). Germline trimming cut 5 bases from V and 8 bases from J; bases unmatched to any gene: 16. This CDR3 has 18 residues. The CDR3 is CASSLPPRLAGGRHEQFF. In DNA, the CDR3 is TGTGCCAGCAGCCTACCCCCGCGGCTAGCGGGAGGGCGGCATGAGCAGTTCTTC. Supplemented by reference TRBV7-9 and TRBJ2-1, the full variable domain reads DTGVSQNPRHKITKRGQNVTFRCDPISEHNRLYWYRQTLGQGPEFLTYFQNEAQLEKSRLLSDRFSAERPKGSFSTLEIQRTEQGDSAMYLCASSLPPRLAGGRHEQFFGPGTRLTVL.

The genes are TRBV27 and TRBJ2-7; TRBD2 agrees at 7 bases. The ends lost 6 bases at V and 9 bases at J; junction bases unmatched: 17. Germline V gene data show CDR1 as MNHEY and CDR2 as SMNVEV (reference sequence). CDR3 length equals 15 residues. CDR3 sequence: CASSLGGTALLGQYF. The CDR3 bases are TGTGCCAGCAGCTTGGGGGGGACGGCCCTCCTCGGGCAGTACTTC.

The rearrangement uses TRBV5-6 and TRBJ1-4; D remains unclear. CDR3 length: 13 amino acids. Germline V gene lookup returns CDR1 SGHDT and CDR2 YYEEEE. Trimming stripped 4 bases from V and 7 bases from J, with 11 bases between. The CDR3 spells CASSPPLSEKLFF. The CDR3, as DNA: TGTGCCAGCAGCCCCCCCTTGAGTGAAAAACTGTTTTTT.

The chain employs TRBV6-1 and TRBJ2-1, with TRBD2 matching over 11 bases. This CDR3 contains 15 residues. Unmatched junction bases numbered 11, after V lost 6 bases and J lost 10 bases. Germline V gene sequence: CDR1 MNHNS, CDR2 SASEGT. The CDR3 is CASSSRLAGGVEQFF. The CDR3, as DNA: TGTGCCAGCAGCTCACGCCTAGCGGGGGGAGTGGAGCAGTTCTTC.

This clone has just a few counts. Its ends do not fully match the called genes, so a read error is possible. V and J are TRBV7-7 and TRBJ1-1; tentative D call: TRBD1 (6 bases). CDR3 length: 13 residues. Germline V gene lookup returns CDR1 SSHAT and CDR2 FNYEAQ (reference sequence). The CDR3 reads CASSPGQGSEAFF. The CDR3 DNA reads TGTGCTAGCAGCCCCGGTCAGGGGTCTGAAGCTTTCTTT.

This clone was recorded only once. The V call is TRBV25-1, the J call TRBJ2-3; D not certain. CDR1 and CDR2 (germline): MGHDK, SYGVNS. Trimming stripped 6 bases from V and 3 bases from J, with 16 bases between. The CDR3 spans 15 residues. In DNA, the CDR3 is TGTGCCAGCAGAGCTCAAGATCGTCTAACAGATACGCAGTATTTT. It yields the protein CASRAQDRLTDTQYF.

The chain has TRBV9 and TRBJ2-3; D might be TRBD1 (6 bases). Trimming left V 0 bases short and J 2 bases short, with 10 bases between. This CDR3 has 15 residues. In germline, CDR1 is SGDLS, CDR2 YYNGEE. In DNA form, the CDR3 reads TGTGCCAGCAGCGTAGTGGGGGCCACCACAGATACGCAGTATTTT. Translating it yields CASSVVGATTDTQYF. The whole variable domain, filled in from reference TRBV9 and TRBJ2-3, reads DSGVTQTPKHLITATGQRVTLRCSPRSGDLSVYWYQQSLDQGLQFLIQYYNGEERAKGNILERFSAQQFPDLHSELNLSSLELGDSALYFCASSVVGATTDTQYFGPGTRLTVL.

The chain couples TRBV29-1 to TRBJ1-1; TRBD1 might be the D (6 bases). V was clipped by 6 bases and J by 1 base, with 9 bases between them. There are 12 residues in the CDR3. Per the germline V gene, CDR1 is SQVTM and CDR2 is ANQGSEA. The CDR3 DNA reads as TGCAGCGTCTCACAGGGGAACACTGAAGCTTTCTTT. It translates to CSVSQGNTEAFF.

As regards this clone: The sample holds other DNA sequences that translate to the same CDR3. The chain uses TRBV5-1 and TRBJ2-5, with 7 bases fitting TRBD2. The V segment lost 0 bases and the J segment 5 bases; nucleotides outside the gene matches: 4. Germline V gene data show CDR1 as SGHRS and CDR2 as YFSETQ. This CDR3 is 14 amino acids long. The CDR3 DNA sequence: TGCGCCAGCAGCTTGGCCGGGGGGAAGGAGACCCAGTACTTC. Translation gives CASSLAGGKETQYF.

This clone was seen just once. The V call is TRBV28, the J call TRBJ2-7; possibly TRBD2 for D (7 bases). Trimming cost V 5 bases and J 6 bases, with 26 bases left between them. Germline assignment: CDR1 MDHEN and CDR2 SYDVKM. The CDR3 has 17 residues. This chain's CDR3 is CASSTQLATPFRGEQYF. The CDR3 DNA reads TGTGCCAGCAGTACCCAACTAGCGACTCCTTTCAGGGGCGAGCAGTACTTC.

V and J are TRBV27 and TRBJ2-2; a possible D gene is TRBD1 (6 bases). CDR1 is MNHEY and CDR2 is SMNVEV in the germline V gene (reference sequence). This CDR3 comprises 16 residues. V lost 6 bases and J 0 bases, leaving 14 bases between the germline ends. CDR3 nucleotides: TGTGCCAGCAGACCTGACAGGACCGCGAACACCGGGGAGCTGTTTTTT. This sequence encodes CASRPDRTANTGELFF.

For the CDR3, the DNA is TGTGCCAGTAGTTTCGGGGTCAACTACGAGCAGTACTTC. Translating gives CASSFGVNYEQYF. J is TRBJ2-7 and V is TRBV19; tentatively, D is TRBD2 (5 bases). Germline V gene lookup returns CDR1 LNHDA and CDR2 SQIVND (reference sequence). The CDR3 has 13 residues. The V end lost 5 bases, the J end lost 3 bases, and 11 bases lay between the germline ends.

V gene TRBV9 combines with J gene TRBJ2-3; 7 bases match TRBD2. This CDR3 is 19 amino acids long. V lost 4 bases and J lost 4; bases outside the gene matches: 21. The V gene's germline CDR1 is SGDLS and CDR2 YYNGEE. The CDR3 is CASSSGRAGDNLAADTQYF. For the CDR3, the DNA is TGTGCCAGCAGCTCTGGTCGCGCGGGAGATAATCTAGCGGCAGATACGCAGTATTTT.

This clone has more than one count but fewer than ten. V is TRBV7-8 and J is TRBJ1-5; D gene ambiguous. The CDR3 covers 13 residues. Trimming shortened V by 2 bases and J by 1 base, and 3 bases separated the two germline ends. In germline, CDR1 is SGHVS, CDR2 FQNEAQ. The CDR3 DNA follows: TGTGCCAGCAGCTTATCGAGCAATCAGCCCCAGCATTTT. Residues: CASSLSSNQPQHF.

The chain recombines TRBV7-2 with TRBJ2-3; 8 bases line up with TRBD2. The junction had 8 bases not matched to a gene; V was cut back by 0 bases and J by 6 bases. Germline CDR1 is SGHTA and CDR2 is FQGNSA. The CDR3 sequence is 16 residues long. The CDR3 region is CASSLALLAVGDTQYF. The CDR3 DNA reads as TGTGCCAGCAGCTTAGCCTTACTAGCGGTGGGGGATACGCAGTATTTT. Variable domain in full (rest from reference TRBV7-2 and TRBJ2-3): GAGVSQSPSNKVTEKGKDVELRCDPISGHTALYWYRQSLGQGLEFLIYFQGNSAPDKSGLPSDRFSAERTGGSVSTLTIQRTQQEDSAVYLCASSLALLAVGDTQYFGPGTRLTVL.

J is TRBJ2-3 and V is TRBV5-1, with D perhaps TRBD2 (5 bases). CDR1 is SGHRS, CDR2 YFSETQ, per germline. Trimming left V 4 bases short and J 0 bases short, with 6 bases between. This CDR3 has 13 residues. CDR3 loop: CASSEGSTDTQYF. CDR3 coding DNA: TGCGCCAGCAGCGAGGGAAGCACAGATACGCAGTATTTT.